A single sample gave rise to the 28 T cell receptor beta chains below, sequenced in a study of CD8+CD57+ T cells in acquired aplastic anemia. Sequencing was done on patients that had shown CD8+CD57+ cell expansion by flow cytometry. The template for TCR beta VDJ and CDR3 sequence profiling was genomic DNA. From the reads, TCRdb called clonotypes with MiXCR, one entry per CDR3 protein. The table lists 180,000 or so distinct CDR3 sequences, less than 50% of them singletons, with 1.8% in the top ten. The source material was sorted CD4+, CD8+, or CD8+CD57+ T cells (not recorded which) from PBMCs. The receptors were sampled from a human donor with aplastic anemia.

There are many counts of this clonotype. The chain is built from TRBV20-1 and TRBJ1-2, with D perhaps matching TRBD1 (5 bases). This CDR3 region has 11 residues. Trimming stripped 6 bases from V and 10 bases from J, with 15 bases between. CDR1 DFQATT and CDR2 SNEGSKA come from the germline V gene (reference sequence). In nucleotides, the CDR3 is TGCAGTGCCAGGGACTTCAGGTCCTACACCTTC. It is translated as CSARDFRSYTF.

J is TRBJ2-3 and V is TRBV4-2, with a tentative D call TRBD2 (6 bases). CDR1 is LGHNA, CDR2 YNFKEQ, per germline. The CDR3 runs 17 residues. V lost 4 bases and J lost 1, with 18 bases in between. The CDR3 coding sequence is TGTGCCAGCAGCCCTCCAGGACCCTCGGGAGGCACAGATACGCAGTATTTT. It translates to CASSPPGPSGGTDTQYF.

This clonotype was seen ten or more times. V usage is TRBV24-1 and J usage is TRBJ1-1; 7 bases agree with TRBD1. In germline, CDR1 is KGHDR, CDR2 SFDVKD. The length of the CDR3 is 16 residues. Unmatched junction bases numbered 8, after V lost 4 bases and J lost 1 base. In DNA form, the CDR3 reads TGTGCCACCAGTGACCACCGAGGGGGCCCGAACACTGAAGCTTTCTTT. Its protein is CATSDHRGGPNTEAFF.

This clonotype occurred a few times. One end of the junction is discordant with germline, which a read error may explain. The genes are TRBV20-1 and TRBJ1-3; D unclear. Per the germline V gene, CDR1 is DFQATT and CDR2 is SNEGSKA (reference sequence). CDR3 length: 13 residues. CDR3 residues: CSAQPLDGDTMYF. The CDR3 region has the DNA TGCAGTGCCCAGCCCCTTGATGGAGACACCATGTATTTT.

The chain uses TRBV2 and TRBJ1-1; weak D call: TRBD1 (5 bases). V was cut by 3 bases and J by 1 base, with 15 bases left in between. The CDR3 loop spans 16 amino acids. Germline V lookup: CDR1 SNHLY, CDR2 FYNNEI. CDR3 amino acids: CASSDIEGRGNTEAFF. CDR3 DNA sequence: TGTGCCAGCAGTGATATCGAGGGGCGCGGGAACACTGAAGCTTTCTTT.

The V call is TRBV5-1, the J call TRBJ2-5, with D possibly matching TRBD2 (7 bases). Germline CDR1 SGHRS, CDR2 YFSETQ. Trimming left V 0 bases short and J 7 bases short, with 13 bases between. CDR3 length: 14 amino acids. For the CDR3, the DNA is TGCGCCAGCAGCTTGGCCGGGGGAGGGGGGACCCAGTACTTC. This translates into CASSLAGGGGTQYF.

The V gene is TRBV29-1, the J gene TRBJ2-7; D perhaps matches TRBD1 (5 bases). The V end was cut by 4 bases, the J end by 7 bases, with 20 bases between. There are 14 residues in the CDR3. CDR1 is SQVTM, CDR2 ANQGSEA, per germline. The CDR3 DNA sequence: TGCAGCGTTGCTCGGCAGCAAGGGGTTGGGGAGCAGTACTTC. It codes for CSVARQQGVGEQYF.

A few counts support this clonotype. The rearrangement joins TRBV10-2 to TRBJ2-1; 15 bases map to TRBD2. Germline CDR1 and CDR2: WSHSY and SAAADI. CDR3 length: 15 amino acids. J lost 8 bases, V lost 5 bases, and 4 bases had no gene match. For the CDR3, the DNA is TGCGCCAGCAGTTCGGGACTAGCGGGAGGACATGAGCAGTTCTTC. Translation: CASSSGLAGGHEQFF.

This chain connects TRBV27 to TRBJ2-7; D may be TRBD2 (7 bases). Germline V lookup: CDR1 MNHEY, CDR2 SMNVEV (reference sequence). The CDR3 is 16 residues long. V was trimmed by 2 bases and J by 2 bases, leaving 16 bases between them. The CDR3 region is CASSLGGAIYTYEQYF. The CDR3 nucleotides are TGTGCCAGCAGTTTAGGGGGGGCTATCTACACCTACGAGCAGTACTTC.

Here the CDR3 reads CSARQREGQNTQYF. The CDR3 DNA reads as TGCAGTGCTAGGCAGCGGGAGGGTCAGAATACGCAGTATTTT. The chain has TRBV20-1 and TRBJ2-3; 10 bases agree with TRBD2. The germline CDR1 and CDR2 sequences are DFQATT and SNEGSKA (reference sequence). The CDR3 length is 14 residues. V was pared by 3 bases and J by 7 bases, with 7 bases of the junction left unmatched.

This clonotype has a count of ten or more. The rearrangement links TRBV10-3 to TRBJ2-3; D is ambiguous. V lost 0 bases to trimming and J lost 0 bases, with 10 bases between them. Germline lookup yields CDR1 ENHRY and CDR2 SYGVKD. There are 16 residues in the CDR3. The CDR3: CAISESASPSTDTQYF. DNA for the CDR3: TGTGCCATCAGTGAGTCAGCTAGTCCGAGCACAGATACGCAGTATTTT.

This clonotype was counted only a few times. The V gene is TRBV28, the J gene TRBJ1-5; D gene uncertain. CDR1 MDHEN and CDR2 SYDVKM come from the germline V gene. The CDR3 covers 14 residues. V was trimmed by 5 bases and J by 3 bases, leaving 11 bases between them. CDR3 nucleotides: TGTGCCAGCAGTCTGGGTACAGCCAATCAGCCCCAGCATTTT. It is translated as CASSLGTANQPQHF.

V is TRBV10-1 and J is TRBJ2-7, with D unresolved. Germline CDR1 reads WNHNN; CDR2 reads SYGVQD (reference sequence). With 0 bases removed from V and 4 bases from J, the gap between germline ends came to 4 bases. CDR3 length: 12 amino acids. This CDR3 reads CASSESKYEQYF. CDR3 nucleotides: TGCGCCAGCAGTGAGTCGAAGTACGAGCAGTACTTC.

This clonotype appeared many times. V is TRBV10-3 and J is TRBJ2-7, with 9 bases that match TRBD1. CDR3 length: 15 residues. Trimming cost V 8 bases and J 4 bases; bases outside gene matches: 12. Germline CDR1 is ENHRY and CDR2 is SYGVKD. The CDR3 nucleotides read TGTGCCATCGTAAACCCGGGACAGGGAAAATACGAGCAGTACTTC. Encoded protein: CAIVNPGQGKYEQYF.

The chain uses TRBV6-1 and TRBJ2-1; TRBD2 aligns across 12 bases. With 7 bases clipped from V and 9 bases from J, the junction kept 10 bases outside the gene matches. Germline V CDR1 and CDR2: MNHNS, SASEGT. The CDR3 is 15 amino acids. CDR3 residues: CASTLLAGGPSEQFF. The DNA of the CDR3 is TGTGCCAGCACCTTGCTAGCGGGAGGGCCTAGTGAGCAGTTCTTC.

This clonotype was observed at least ten times. The V call is TRBV5-5, the J call TRBJ2-1; TRBD2 agrees at 13 bases. CDR1 is SGHKS, CDR2 YYEKEE, per germline (reference sequence). The V gene end was trimmed by 0 bases and the J gene end by 4 bases; junction bases not matched to a gene: 1. CDR3 length: 16 residues. The CDR3 loop reads CASSLEGLAGYNEQFF. The DNA of the CDR3 is TGTGCCAGCAGCTTGGAGGGACTAGCGGGATACAATGAGCAGTTCTTC.

This clonotype occurred many times. This rearrangement joins TRBV4-3 to TRBJ2-2; D is perhaps TRBD2 (5 bases). Germline V CDR1 and CDR2: LGHNA, YSLEER. This CDR3 contains 14 residues. V dropped 3 bases and J dropped 5 bases, with 10 bases sitting between them. CDR3 sequence reads: CASSQEALTGELFF. As DNA, the CDR3 is TGCGCCAGCAGCCAGGAGGCGCTAACCGGGGAGCTGTTTTTT.

This clonotype was counted at least ten times. This chain links TRBV5-1 with TRBJ2-7, with 8 nucleotides matching TRBD2. CDR3 length: 16 residues. Trimming took 6 bases from V and 0 from J; bases not matched to a gene: 11. Germline CDR1 and CDR2: SGHRS and YFSETQ. Written as DNA, the CDR3 is TGCGCCAGCAACTTCGTGGAGCGGGAGCGCTCCTACGAGCAGTACTTC. This codes for CASNFVERERSYEQYF. Filled out from reference TRBV5-1 and TRBJ2-7, the complete variable domain reads KAGVTQTPRYLIKTRGQQVTLSCSPISGHRSVSWYQQTPGQGLQFLFEYFSETQRNKGNFPGRFSGRQFSNSRSEMNVSTLELGDSALYLCASNFVERERSYEQYFGPGTRLTVT.

This clonotype was recorded many times. V is TRBV11-2 and J is TRBJ1-2; 9 bases line up with TRBD1. The ends lost 0 bases at V and 4 bases at J; junction bases unmatched: 6. Per the germline V gene, CDR1 is SGHAT and CDR2 is FQNNGV. The length of the CDR3 is 16 residues. The CDR3 DNA sequence: TGTGCCAGCAGCTTAGATCCCCGGGACAGGGTCTATGGCTACACCTTC. Protein product: CASSLDPRDRVYGYTF.

This clonotype was found a few times. The genes are TRBV19 and TRBJ2-1; D possibly corresponds to TRBD1 (7 bases). V lost 6 bases to trimming and J lost 0 bases, with 27 bases between them. CDR3 length: 20 amino acids. Germline CDR1 LNHDA, CDR2 SQIVND (reference sequence). The CDR3 nucleotides read TGTGCCAGTAGCCTACCCGGCAGGGGGGCGGGGTCGCGCTCCTACAATGAGCAGTTCTTC. This codes for CASSLPGRGAGSRSYNEQFF.

This clonotype was seen ten or more times. The rearrangement joins TRBV20-1 to TRBJ1-6; no firm D call. Trimming removed 3 bases from V and 0 bases from J, with 9 bases in between. There are 15 residues in the CDR3. Germline CDR1 is DFQATT and CDR2 is SNEGSKA (reference sequence). CDR3 sequence: CSASKESSYNSPLHF. The CDR3 coding sequence is TGCAGTGCTAGCAAGGAGAGCTCCTATAATTCACCCCTCCACTTT.

At least ten counts were recorded for this clonotype. This rearrangement joins TRBV7-2 to TRBJ2-5; 7 nucleotides agree with TRBD2. Germline loops: CDR1 SGHTA, CDR2 FQGNSA. The CDR3 runs 15 residues. V lost 5 bases and J lost 4; bases outside the gene matches: 10. Written as DNA, the CDR3 is TGTGCCAGCAGCCGAGCACCGGGGGGACGAGAGACCCAGTACTTC. Its protein product is CASSRAPGGRETQYF.

This clonotype appeared once. The chain carries TRBV4-1 and TRBJ2-1; 12 bases are shared with TRBD2. The CDR3 runs 16 residues. CDR1 MGHRA and CDR2 YSYEKL come from the germline V gene. After removal of 4 bases from V and 7 bases from J, the junction contained 8 bases not matched to a gene. The CDR3, as DNA: TGCGCCAGCAGCCTGACCCTAGCGGGAGGGCGGAATGAGCAGTTCTTC. This gives the protein CASSLTLAGGRNEQFF.

The V and J genes are TRBV2 and TRBJ1-2; D is possibly TRBD1 (5 bases). Trimming took 4 bases from V and 8 from J, leaving 17 bases between them. CDR3 length: 14 residues. Germline CDR1 and CDR2: SNHLY and FYNNEI. The CDR3 nucleotides read TGTGCCAGCAGTGCCAGGGACGGGGCTGGGGGCTACACCTTC. This codes for CASSARDGAGGYTF.

This chain connects TRBV19 to TRBJ2-1, with 8 bases lining up with TRBD1. In germline, CDR1 is LNHDA, CDR2 SQIVND (reference sequence). V shed 3 bases, J shed 7 bases, and the junction held 11 bases outside the gene matches. CDR3 length: 16 residues. The CDR3 is CASSIRQGARWNEQFF. CDR3 nucleotides: TGTGCCAGTAGTATCAGGCAGGGGGCGCGGTGGAATGAGCAGTTCTTC.

The gene calls are TRBV7-9 and TRBJ2-3; unclear D gene. From germline, CDR1 is SEHNR and CDR2 FQNEAQ (reference sequence). The CDR3 is 14 residues long. Trimming took off 5 bases at V and 4 bases at J, with 13 bases between the two ends. DNA for the CDR3: TGTGCCAGCAGCCCCCAATCCGTTCCAGATACGCAGTATTTT. Translating gives CASSPQSVPDTQYF.

This chain uses TRBV29-1 with TRBJ1-2; D unresolved. V lost 6 bases and J lost 2, with 10 bases in between. The CDR3 runs 12 residues. Germline assignment: CDR1 SQVTM and CDR2 ANQGSEA. CDR3 amino acids: CSVAAGNYGYTF. In DNA form, the CDR3 reads TGCAGCGTCGCGGCGGGAAACTATGGCTACACCTTC.

This clonotype was recorded many times. The genes are TRBV11-3 and TRBJ2-7; D might be TRBD1 or TRBD2, each matching 6 bases. CDR3 length: 13 residues. Trimming stripped 6 bases from V and 6 bases from J, with 15 bases between. CDR1 SGHNT and CDR2 YENEEA come from the germline V gene. CDR3 DNA: TGTGCCAGCAGTGGTTCCCGGGGGCCCGAGCAGTACTTC. Amino acid sequence: CASSGSRGPEQYF.